This T cell receptor (beta chain) was recovered during a study of CD8 T cells in ankylosing spondylitis (dated by TCRdb to 2016 to 2017). With regard to the full study: The study set out to find disease-linked TCR variants by profiling T cell receptor beta repertoires in ankylosing spondylitis patients and healthy donors. The full study cohort comprised 20 to 25 ankylosing spondylitis patients and about 110 healthy donors. Samples of peripheral blood were taken, and for ankylosing spondylitis patients, synovial fluid was collected as well. The research as a whole found: In peripheral blood, the disease-linked clones were found at relatively low frequencies and had a CD8+ phenotype. The disease-linked clones were reported as significantly enriched in matched synovial fluid samples from ankylosing spondylitis patients. Some of the motif variants had been reported before in the synovial fluid and blood of reactive arthritis patients, a finding that suggests common disease-initiation mechanisms. Blood from ankylosing spondylitis patients appeared to be characterized by a TCR beta motif composed of eight highly homologous amino acid variants.

Sequencing instrument: Illumina HiSeq 2500. Quantitative 5'-RACE with molecular barcodes was the method used to prepare the TCR beta libraries. As for the original processing: To identify disease-linked TCR variants, a new computational method was used, one built on a probabilistic model of VDJ rearrangement. The raw public data were reprocessed by TCRdb itself: fastp quality trimming at Q25, MiXCR clonotype calling, in-frame beta chains only. CDR3 protein duplicates are merged, each entry listing the most common genes and DNA. These V and J calls are TCRdb output, not the study's own analysis. The sample data list about 330,000 distinct CDR3 sequences, and 6.5% to 10% of these were observed just once. The ten largest clones capture about 14% of the sample. As concerns this clonotype: No cognate antigen has been identified for it. Since a much larger clone is just one base distant, this may be a read error.

CDR1 is given as SQVTM and CDR2 as ANQGSEA, both from the germline V gene. V ends up 8 bases short and J 1 base short, with an unmatched junction base count of 8. Reading from cysteine to phenylalanine, the CDR3 counts 14 amino acids. Left in the record is the CDR3 DNA by itself, 42 bases read in frame from the first base. Source material: blood, either unsorted or a sorted T cell fraction (not recorded which). The V and J genes are TRBV29-1 and TRBJ2-7; 10 nucleotides in the junction match TRBD1. The sequence came from a male donor with ankylosing spondylitis. Here is the DNA: TGCAGCTTTTCGGACAGGGGGAGGTCCTACGAGCAGTACTTC. Its coded protein is CSFSDRGRSYEQYF.